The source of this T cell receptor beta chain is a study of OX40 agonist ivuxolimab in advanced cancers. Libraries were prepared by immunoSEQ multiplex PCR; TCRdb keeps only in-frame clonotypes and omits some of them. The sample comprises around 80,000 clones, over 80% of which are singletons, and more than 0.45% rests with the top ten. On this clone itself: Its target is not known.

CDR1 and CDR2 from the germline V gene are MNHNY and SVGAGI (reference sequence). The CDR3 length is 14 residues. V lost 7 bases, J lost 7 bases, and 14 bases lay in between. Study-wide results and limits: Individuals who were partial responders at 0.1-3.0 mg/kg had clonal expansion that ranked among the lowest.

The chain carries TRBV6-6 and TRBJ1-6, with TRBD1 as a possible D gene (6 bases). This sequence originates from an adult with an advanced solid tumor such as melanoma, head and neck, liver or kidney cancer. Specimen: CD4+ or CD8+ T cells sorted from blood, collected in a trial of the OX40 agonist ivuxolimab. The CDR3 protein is CASNLRTANSPLHF. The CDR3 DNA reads TGTGCCAGCAATTTACGGACAGCGAATTCACCCCTCCACTTT.